Listed here are 29 T cell receptor beta chains from one sample, sequenced in a study of T cell responses to AZD1222 COVID-19 vaccine. Here immunoSEQ multiplex PCR was the method, and the copy in TCRdb shows in-frame clones only, minus some. The table has 100,000 to 150,000 clones, 90% seen once. This sample comprised peripheral blood, obtained on day 0 of MenACWY control vaccination. The receptors shown here come from an adult in good health.

This clone was detected a few times. The chain has TRBV6-4 and TRBJ2-2; D not certain. Germline CDR1 reads MRHNA; CDR2 reads SNTAGT. The CDR3 is made up of 16 amino acids. Trimming removed 3 bases at V and 3 bases at J, with 14 bases between. This CDR3 is CASSEGSELHTGELFF. The CDR3 DNA sequence: TGTGCCAGCAGTGAGGGGTCGGAGCTACACACCGGGGAGCTGTTTTTT.

This chain uses TRBV5-6 with TRBJ2-2; perhaps TRBD1 as D (5 bases). Germline CDR1 and CDR2: SGHDT and YYEEEE. The CDR3 loop spans 17 amino acids. Trimming cost V 0 bases and J 7 bases, with 19 bases left between them. CDR3 amino acids: CASSLGPWGRVVGELFF. The DNA of the CDR3 is TGTGCCAGCAGCTTGGGGCCCTGGGGCAGGGTCGTCGGGGAGCTGTTTTTT.

A single count supports this clone. The chain is built from TRBV19 and TRBJ1-5; 8 positions match TRBD1. The CDR3 extends over 16 amino acids. V was clipped by 1 base and J by 5 bases; unmatched bases: 7. Per germline, CDR1 LNHDA and CDR2 SQIVND (reference sequence). The CDR3 here is CASSIGAGTGYQPQHF. CDR3 bases: TGTGCCAGTAGTATAGGTGCCGGGACAGGATATCAGCCCCAGCATTTT. Based on the CDR3 plus reference TRBV19 and TRBJ1-5, the full variable domain is DGGITQSPKYLFRKEGQNVTLSCEQNLNHDAMYWYRQDPGQGLRLIYYSQIVNDFQKGDIAEGYSVSREKKESFPLTVTSAQKNPTAFYLCASSIGAGTGYQPQHFGDGTRLSIL.

The V gene is TRBV29-1, the J gene TRBJ1-2; 9 nucleotides align to TRBD1. There are 15 residues in the CDR3. The germline V gene encodes CDR1 SQVTM and CDR2 ANQGSEA. With 0 bases clipped from V and 4 bases from J, the junction kept 6 bases outside the gene matches. CDR3 DNA sequence: TGCAGCGTTGAAGATTCCCGGACAGGGGCCTATGGCTACACCTTC. Amino acid sequence: CSVEDSRTGAYGYTF.

The rearrangement joins TRBV28 to TRBJ1-6; possibly TRBD1 for D (6 bases). The CDR3 sequence is 14 residues long. Trimming removed 7 bases from V and 8 bases from J, with 15 bases in between. Germline V gene lookup returns CDR1 MDHEN and CDR2 SYDVKM. This chain's CDR3 is CASIRSTGYSPLHF. The CDR3 DNA sequence: TGTGCCAGCATCAGAAGTACAGGGTATTCACCCCTCCACTTT.

The rearrangement joins TRBV3-1 (or the pseudogene TRBV3-2) to TRBJ2-7, with TRBD2 matching over 9 bases. The J segment lost 4 bases and the V segment lost 1 base, leaving 14 bases of the junction unmatched. The length of the CDR3 is 18 residues. Germline lookup yields CDR1 LGHDT and CDR2 YNNKEL (reference sequence). The CDR3 here is CASSQVPRLREGRYEQYF. For the CDR3, the DNA is TGTGCCAGCAGCCAAGTTCCCCGTTTGCGGGAGGGCCGGTACGAGCAGTACTTC.

This chain joins TRBV7-6 and TRBJ1-6; D not resolved. Trimming took off 8 bases at V and 2 bases at J, with 7 bases between the two ends. CDR1 is SGHVS, CDR2 FNYEAQ, per germline. The CDR3 has 13 amino acids. The CDR3 DNA is TGTGCCAGCGGTAAGGCCTATAATTCACCCCTCCACTTT. It codes for CASGKAYNSPLHF.

The rearrangement links TRBV25-1 to TRBJ1-4, with D uncertain. Germline V gene sequence: CDR1 MGHDK, CDR2 SYGVNS. The CDR3 is made up of 14 amino acids. The ends were cut back, 3 bases at V and 8 bases at J, with 13 bases in the middle. CDR3 loop: CASSDWTKREKLFF. In nucleotides, the CDR3 is TGTGCCAGCAGTGATTGGACCAAACGCGAAAAACTGTTTTTT.

DNA for the CDR3: TGCGCCAGCAGCCTTAGGGACAGGGGGCTCCACGAGCAGTACTTC. This encodes CASSLRDRGLHEQYF. The chain links TRBV5-1 to TRBJ2-7; 12 bases agree with TRBD1. CDR3 length: 15 amino acids. Germline V CDR1 and CDR2: SGHRS, YFSETQ. After removal of 4 bases from V and 5 bases from J, the junction contained 7 bases not matched to a gene.

The chain links TRBV28 to TRBJ2-7; 8 nucleotides align to TRBD1. The germline V gene has CDR1 MDHEN and CDR2 SYDVKM. The CDR3 has 14 residues. The V and J ends lost 4 bases and 2 bases, in that order; junction bases with no gene match: 4. The CDR3 DNA follows: TGTGCCAGCAGTTCCGGGACAGGTACCTACGAGCAGTACGTC. This sequence encodes CASSSGTGTYEQYV.

This sequence joins TRBV6-2 or TRBV6-3 and TRBJ1-5; weak D call: TRBD1 (5 bases). V lost 3 bases, J lost 4 bases, and 13 bases lay in between. Germline V gene lookup returns CDR1 MNHEY and CDR2 SVGEGT. The CDR3 consists of 15 residues. Written as DNA, the CDR3 is TGTGCCAGCAGTTATTCGGGGGGGGGTAATCAGCCCCAGCATTTT. This translates into CASSYSGGGNQPQHF.

V and J are TRBV7-9 and TRBJ2-3; perhaps D is TRBD1 or TRBD2 (5 bases each). Deletions cut 5 bases from V and 1 base from J, with 22 bases between. The CDR3 runs to 18 residues. Germline V gives CDR1 SEHNR, CDR2 FQNEAQ (reference sequence). The DNA for the CDR3 is TGTGCCAGCAGCAGCAGGGACCGAACCCCGGTGGGCACAGATACGCAGTATTTT. Translation: CASSSRDRTPVGTDTQYF. The full variable domain, completed using reference TRBV7-9 and TRBJ2-3, is DTGVSQNPRHKITKRGQNVTFRCDPISEHNRLYWYRQTLGQGPEFLTYFQNEAQLEKSRLLSDRFSAERPKGSFSTLEIQRTEQGDSAMYLCASSSRDRTPVGTDTQYFGPGTRLTVL.

The V and J genes are TRBV19 and TRBJ1-2; D uncertain. Trimming pared 3 bases from V and 0 bases from J, leaving 5 bases between. Per the germline V gene, CDR1 is LNHDA and CDR2 is SQIVND (reference sequence). The CDR3 is 13 amino acids. For the CDR3, the DNA is TGTGCCAGTAGTATGCAAACTAACTATGGCTACACCTTC. It translates to CASSMQTNYGYTF.

The chain links TRBV7-6 to TRBJ2-7; D perhaps matches TRBD2 (6 bases). Trimming took 5 bases from V and 8 from J, leaving 16 bases between them. Germline lookup yields CDR1 SGHVS and CDR2 FNYEAQ. The CDR3 has 13 amino acids. The CDR3 nucleotides read TGTGCCAGCAGCGTGGCTAGGGGAGGTCAGCAGTACGTC. The encoded protein is CASSVARGGQQYV.

This clone has a single count. This rearrangement joins TRBV19 to TRBJ2-6; unclear D gene. V lost 7 bases and J 0 bases, leaving 13 bases between the germline ends. Germline V CDR1 and CDR2: LNHDA, SQIVND (reference sequence). The CDR3 consists of 16 residues. CDR3: CASTGGSYSGANVLTF. The CDR3 region has the DNA TGTGCCAGTACAGGCGGTAGTTACTCTGGGGCCAACGTCCTGACTTTC.

This rearrangement joins TRBV5-8 to TRBJ1-2; a weak D match, TRBD1 (6 bases). The V end lost 1 base, the J end lost 8 bases, and 15 bases lay between the germline ends. The length of the CDR3 is 14 residues. Germline V lookup: CDR1 SGHTS, CDR2 YDEGEE. This chain's CDR3 is CASSLYRVGIGYTF. The CDR3 bases are TGTGCCAGCAGCTTGTACAGGGTAGGGATCGGCTACACCTTC.

This clone came up a few times. V is TRBV2 and J is TRBJ2-7; 10 nucleotides align to TRBD2. The V gene end was trimmed by 1 base and the J gene end by 6 bases; junction bases not matched to a gene: 9. Germline V gene data show CDR1 as SNHLY and CDR2 as FYNNEI. This CDR3 comprises 16 residues. The CDR3 here is CASSEEAALAGLEQYF. In DNA form, the CDR3 reads TGTGCCAGCAGTGAAGAAGCTGCACTAGCGGGGCTCGAGCAGTACTTC.

This clone was counted a single time. The chain employs TRBV4-1 and TRBJ1-2; TRBD1 might be the D (5 bases). The CDR3 extends over 16 amino acids. Germline CDR1 MGHRA, CDR2 YSYEKL. The V gene lost 0 bases and the J gene lost 1 base, with 12 bases spanning the gap. The CDR3 reads CASSQDLQAINYGYTF. The CDR3 DNA reads as TGCGCCAGCAGCCAAGATTTACAGGCCATTAACTATGGCTACACCTTC.

The V call is TRBV13, the J call TRBJ1-2; D gene uncertain. Deletions cut 4 bases from V and 1 base from J, with 16 bases between. The V gene's germline CDR1 is PRHDT and CDR2 FYEKMQ (reference sequence). This CDR3 comprises 16 residues. The CDR3 sequence: CASSSGGPTINYGYTF. CDR3 DNA sequence: TGTGCCAGCAGCTCCGGTGGGCCGACAATTAACTATGGCTACACCTTC. The full variable domain, its missing parts supplied by reference TRBV13 and TRBJ1-2, is AAGVIQSPRHLIKEKRETATLKCYPIPRHDTVYWYQQGPGQDPQFLISFYEKMQSDKGSIPDRFSAQQFSDYHSELNMSSLELGDSALYFCASSSGGPTINYGYTFGSGTRLTVV.

V usage is TRBV9 and J usage is TRBJ1-2, with D possibly being TRBD1 (6 bases). The germline V gene has CDR1 SGDLS and CDR2 YYNGEE. Trimming took 3 bases from V and 8 from J, leaving 11 bases between them. The length of the CDR3 is 12 residues. The CDR3 loop reads CASSGPGAGYTF. DNA of the CDR3: TGTGCCAGCAGCGGTCCGGGGGCCGGCTACACCTTC.

This chain uses TRBV7-9 with TRBJ1-2; 7 bases map to TRBD1. Germline CDR1 SEHNR, CDR2 FQNEAQ (reference sequence). The ends lost 4 bases at V and 2 bases at J; junction bases unmatched: 7. CDR3 length: 15 amino acids. Here the CDR3 reads CASSSSDRQNYGYTF. The CDR3 coding sequence is TGTGCCAGCAGCTCGTCGGACAGGCAGAACTATGGCTACACCTTC.

This clone was recorded once. The chain carries TRBV28 and TRBJ2-7; D is tentatively TRBD1 or TRBD2 (5 bases each). CDR3 length: 14 residues. Germline CDR1 reads MDHEN; CDR2 reads SYDVKM. The ends were cut back, 6 bases at V and 2 bases at J, with 14 bases in the middle. The CDR3 DNA reads as TGTGCCAGCAGACTACCGGGACCGACCTACGAGCAGTACTTC. This codes for CASRLPGPTYEQYF.

The V call is TRBV4-2, the J call TRBJ2-1; tentative D call: TRBD1 (5 bases). Trimming shortened V by 0 bases and J by 1 base, and 10 bases separated the two germline ends. CDR1 LGHNA and CDR2 YNFKEQ come from the germline V gene. The CDR3 runs 16 residues. CDR3 protein: CASSQDGGHSYNEQFF. CDR3 nucleotides: TGTGCCAGCAGCCAAGATGGCGGACATTCCTACAATGAGCAGTTCTTC.

The chain combines TRBV7-8 with TRBJ1-1; unclear D gene. V gave up 3 bases and J gave up 4 bases, with 15 bases separating them. CDR1 is SGHVS, CDR2 FQNEAQ, per germline. The CDR3 consists of 15 residues. CDR3 DNA sequence: TGTGCCAGCAGCTTGAGGATATTGGCGGGCACTGAAGCTTTCTTT. Amino acid sequence: CASSLRILAGTEAFF.

This clone was seen just once. V usage is TRBV11-1 and J usage is TRBJ1-6; D is ambiguous. This CDR3 comprises 13 residues. The germline V gene has CDR1 SGHAT and CDR2 FQDESV (reference sequence). V dropped 2 bases and J dropped 9 bases, with 8 bases sitting between them. Here the CDR3 reads CASSLWASSPLHF. CDR3 in DNA: TGTGCCAGCAGCTTATGGGCGAGTTCACCCCTCCACTTT.

This chain joins TRBV12-3 or TRBV12-4 and TRBJ1-2, with D maybe TRBD1 (5 bases). V lost 5 bases and J 1 base, leaving 8 bases between the germline ends. The CDR3 length is 13 residues. The CDR3 DNA is TGTGCCAGCAGTCCGACAGATAACTATGGCTACACCTTC. Translation: CASSPTDNYGYTF.

V usage is TRBV30 and J usage is TRBJ1-5; possibly TRBD1 for D (5 bases). The CDR3 has 13 residues. Germline values: CDR1 GTSNPN, CDR2 SVGIG (reference sequence). V lost 5 bases and J 2 bases, leaving 10 bases between the germline ends. CDR3 sequence (DNA): TGTGCCTGGGCCGGGGGGGGCAATCAGCCCCAGCATTTT. Protein sequence: CAWAGGGNQPQHF.

The genes are TRBV24-1 and TRBJ1-2; D possibly corresponds to TRBD1 (5 bases). Germline CDR1 KGHDR, CDR2 SFDVKD. The CDR3 has 12 amino acids. Trimming took off 5 bases at V and 3 bases at J, with 6 bases between the two ends. CDR3 sequence: CATSAGHYGYTF. The DNA for the CDR3 is TGTGCCACCAGTGCGGGGCACTATGGCTACACCTTC.

The J gene is TRBJ1-1, the V gene TRBV5-1, with D maybe TRBD1 (6 bases). The germline V and J ends were trimmed by 0 bases and 3 bases, with 18 bases remaining between them. This CDR3 has 17 amino acids. Germline CDR1 reads SGHRS; CDR2 reads YFSETQ. CDR3 nucleotides: TGCGCCAGCAGCTTGGCCCCGTGGGGAAAGGGGGACACTGAAGCTTTCTTT. Translated, it gives CASSLAPWGKGDTEAFF.